Shown below are 13 T cell receptor beta chains from a single sample sequenced in a study of blood T cell repertoires in COVID-19. Produced via immunoSEQ multiplex PCR; TCRdb's table is partial and in-frame only. The profile shows around 400,000 clones, approximately 91% of them singletons. Sequenced input: PBMCs or T cells enriched from blood (not recorded which). All receptors derive from a woman aged 35 to 49 who had been exposed to COVID-19.

The chain uses TRBV18 and TRBJ2-7; 8 nucleotides agree with TRBD2. The CDR3 runs 14 residues. V gave up 1 base and J gave up 2 bases; unmatched junction bases: 1. Germline CDR1 and CDR2: KGHSH and LQKENI. CDR3 DNA: TGTGCCAGCTCACCACGGGGACTAGCCTACGAGCAGTACTTC. Its protein product is CASSPRGLAYEQYF.

This chain uses TRBV5-1 with TRBJ2-2, with D perhaps TRBD1 (5 bases). V lost 4 bases, J lost 2 bases, and 15 bases lay in between. The CDR3 runs to 16 residues. Germline V CDR1 and CDR2: SGHRS, YFSETQ. The CDR3 coding sequence is TGCGCCAGCAGCACATTGACAGCCAGAAACACCGGGGAGCTGTTTTTT. It codes for CASSTLTARNTGELFF. Using reference TRBV5-1 and TRBJ2-2 for the parts outside the CDR3, the full variable domain is KAGVTQTPRYLIKTRGQQVTLSCSPISGHRSVSWYQQTPGQGLQFLFEYFSETQRNKGNFPGRFSGRQFSNSRSEMNVSTLELGDSALYLCASSTLTARNTGELFFGEGSRLTVL.

The CDR3 here is CASRERYTQYF. The CDR3 nucleotides read TGTGCCAGCAGGGAGCGCTATACGCAGTATTTT. This sequence joins TRBV6-5 and TRBJ2-3; no firm D call. From germline, CDR1 is MNHEY and CDR2 SVGAGI. V gave up 6 bases and J gave up 7 bases, with 8 bases separating them. The CDR3 extends over 11 amino acids.

This sequence joins TRBV27 and TRBJ1-1; D call uncertain. Per germline, CDR1 MNHEY and CDR2 SMNVEV (reference sequence). The CDR3 loop spans 15 amino acids. V dropped 4 bases and J dropped 5 bases, with 17 bases sitting between them. The CDR3 is CASSYGRTQGTEAFF. The CDR3 DNA sequence: TGTGCCAGCAGTTACGGCAGGACTCAAGGGACTGAAGCTTTCTTT.

This chain uses TRBV7-3 with TRBJ2-1, with D perhaps matching TRBD2 (6 bases). V was trimmed by 5 bases and J by 2 bases, leaving 13 bases between them. Germline values: CDR1 SGHTA, CDR2 FQGTGA. CDR3 length equals 15 residues. The CDR3 DNA follows: TGTGCCAGCAGCCCCCACGGAGGGGCCTACAATGAGCAGTTCTTC. Residues: CASSPHGGAYNEQFF.

The chain uses TRBV3-1 (or the pseudogene TRBV3-2) and TRBJ2-3; possible D gene TRBD2, 6 bases. Looked up from germline, CDR1 is LGHDT and CDR2 is YNNKEL (reference sequence). The length of the CDR3 is 15 residues. Deletions cut 4 bases from V and 0 bases from J, with 11 bases between. The CDR3 DNA follows: TGTGCCAGCAGCCTCGCCGGGACTAGCACAGATACGCAGTATTTT. Its protein product is CASSLAGTSTDTQYF.

The count of this clone is one. The V and J genes are TRBV18 and TRBJ1-6; 12 nucleotides line up with TRBD1. This CDR3 has 15 residues. V lost 3 bases to trimming and J lost 10 bases; unmatched junction nucleotides: 4. The germline gives CDR1 KGHSH, CDR2 LQKENI. CDR3 loop: CASSPAGTGGSPLHF. Written as DNA, the CDR3 is TGTGCCAGCTCACCGGCCGGGACAGGGGGCTCACCCCTCCACTTT.

The chain joins TRBV5-7 to TRBJ2-4; TRBD2 matches at 8 bases. TRBV5-7 is an ORF, and what it does is uncertain. The CDR3 sequence is 15 residues long. Trimming removed 4 bases from V and 2 bases from J; junction bases left unmatched: 5. The CDR3 sequence is CASSHGRGSKNIQYF. The CDR3 coding sequence is TGTGCCAGCAGCCACGGGAGGGGCTCCAAAAACATTCAGTACTTC.

The rearrangement uses TRBV12-3 or TRBV12-4 and TRBJ1-2; D not resolved. This CDR3 spans 12 amino acids. Trimming pared 1 base from V and 8 bases from J, leaving 8 bases between. The DNA of the CDR3 is TGTGCCAGCAGTTTAGAGGCCAGGGGCTACACCTTC. Translation gives CASSLEARGYTF.

The rearrangement links TRBV12-3 or TRBV12-4 to TRBJ2-7; 9 nucleotides align to TRBD1. The CDR3 covers 13 residues. Losses at the gene ends were 4 bases for V and 2 bases for J; bases not matched to a gene: 0. As DNA, the CDR3 is TGTGCCAGCAGTTGGGACAGGGCCTACGAGCAGTACTTC. Translation gives CASSWDRAYEQYF.

The chain uses TRBV18 and TRBJ1-2; D is unresolved. This CDR3 is built from 15 residues. Trimming took off 1 base at V and 2 bases at J, with 11 bases between the two ends. Germline CDR1 reads KGHSH; CDR2 reads LQKENI. CDR3 in amino acids: CASSPLPGFNYGYTF. The CDR3 bases are TGTGCCAGCTCACCACTCCCCGGGTTCAACTATGGCTACACCTTC.

The rearrangement links TRBV2 to TRBJ1-2; no firm D call. This CDR3 comprises 13 residues. CDR1 and CDR2 from the germline V gene are SNHLY and FYNNEI. The V end lost 1 base, the J end lost 1 base, and 4 bases lay between the germline ends. CDR3 nucleotides: TGTGCCAGCAGTGAAGGCGGTAACTATGGCTACACCTTC. Amino acid sequence: CASSEGGNYGYTF.

This chain uses TRBV6-5 with TRBJ1-1; the D gene is possibly TRBD1 (5 bases). Per germline, CDR1 MNHEY and CDR2 SVGAGI. The CDR3 consists of 12 residues. V was trimmed by 7 bases and J by 6 bases, leaving 12 bases between them. The CDR3 loop reads CASTDAGSEAFF. In DNA form, the CDR3 reads TGTGCCAGCACCGATGCAGGGTCTGAAGCTTTCTTT.